These T cell receptor beta chains were read from a single sample in a study of regulatory and conventional T cells in RAG deficiency. The protocol was immunoSEQ multiplex PCR, while the TCRdb copy is restricted to in-frame clones and leaves out a portion. In the table there are more than 35,000 clones, more than 80% of which are singletons. The same data also contributed to another study, on regulatory T cells.

The specimen was CD4+ effector T cells sorted from blood. The source of these receptors is a human donor in good health. CDR3s include the opening cysteine and the closing phenylalanine or tryptophan. The order of the fields is clone size, J gene, D gene, V gene, CDR3 protein, CDR3 DNA. A D gene is named only where the DNA matches it firmly. Some rows mark clone size as missing; the rest say once, few, many or name a class of expanded clone.

NA TRBJ2-5 TRBD2 TRBV19 CASSTGGLAGGETQYF TGTGCCAGTAGTACCGGGGGACTAGCGGGAGGGGAGACCCAGTACTTC
NA TRBJ2-2 NA TRBV18 CASSLGSGKASSTGELFF TGTGCCAGCTCACTTGGATCGGGGAAAGCCTCAAGCACCGGGGAGCTGTTTTTT
NA TRBJ2-5 NA TRBV10-2 CASSGVPQETQYF TGCGCCAGCAGTGGCGTCCCTCAAGAGACCCAGTACTTC
NA TRBJ1-6 NA TRBV6-1 CASKSGTHNSPLHF TGTGCCAGCAAGTCAGGGACCCATAATTCACCCCTCCACTTT
NA TRBJ1-1 NA TRBV11-2 CASSLDPGGRTNLNTEAFF TGTGCCAGCAGCTTAGACCCGGGGGGCAGAACGAATTTGAACACTGAAGCTTTCTTT
NA TRBJ2-1 TRBD2 TRBV11-3 CASSPSAGGSGGEQFF TGTGCCAGCAGCCCATCAGCGGGAGGCTCGGGGGGTGAGCAGTTCTTC
NA TRBJ1-2 NA TRBV29-1 CSVEGRQLYGYTF TGCAGCGTTGAAGGCCGACAGCTCTATGGCTACACCTTC
once TRBJ1-1 TRBD1 TRBV6-5 CASRWDRDSSEAFF TGTGCCAGCAGGTGGGACAGGGACTCGTCTGAAGCTTTCTTT
NA TRBJ2-3 TRBD2 TRBV9 CASSLAGGHADTQYF TGTGCCAGCAGCCTAGCGGGGGGCCATGCAGATACGCAGTATTTT
NA TRBJ2-3 NA TRBV14 CASRPRGGPDTQYF TGTGCCAGCAGGCCCCGTGGGGGCCCAGATACGCAGTATTTT
NA TRBJ1-3 NA TRBV2 CASSASGRGSGNTIYF TGTGCCAGCAGTGCTTCGGGACGGGGCTCTGGAAACACCATATATTTT
once TRBJ2-1 TRBD2 TRBV11-2 CASSLVGGLAGGRQFF TGTGCCAGCAGCTTAGTAGGAGGACTAGCGGGAGGCAGGCAGTTCTTC
once TRBJ2-3 NA TRBV11-2 CASSFSGFTDTQYF TGTGCCAGCAGCTTTTCAGGGTTCACAGATACGCAGTATTTT
NA TRBJ1-3 TRBD1 TRBV19 CAISTPAGQKNTIYF TGTGCCATAAGTACTCCGGCGGGACAGAAGAACACCATATATTTT
NA TRBJ1-3 NA TRBV6-9 CASRQEVGSGNTIYF TGTGCCAGCAGGCAAGAGGTCGGCTCTGGAAACACCATATATTTT
NA TRBJ1-3 TRBD1 TRBV6-1 CASRETGVGGNTIYF TGTGCCAGCAGGGAAACAGGGGTCGGTGGAAACACCATATATTTT
NA TRBJ1-2 TRBD1 TRBV5-5 CASSYGPQGGIGYTF TGTGCCAGCAGCTACGGTCCACAGGGGGGAATTGGCTACACCTTC
NA TRBJ2-2 TRBD1 TRBV5-6 CASSAQDRGFTGELFF TGTGCCAGCAGCGCACAGGACAGGGGGTTCACCGGGGAGCTGTTTTTT
NA TRBJ2-1 NA TRBV7-8 CASSLIASFSSTEFF TGTGCCAGCAGCTTAATAGCGAGTTTTAGTTCGACGGAGTTCTTC
NA TRBJ2-3 TRBD2 TRBV15 CATSRALAGDTQYF TGTGCCACCAGCAGAGCGCTAGCGGGAGATACGCAGTATTTT
once TRBJ1-5 NA TRBV19 CASSQLRNQPQHF TGTGCCAGTTCACAGCTGCGCAATCAGCCCCAGCATTTT
NA TRBJ2-6 NA TRBV7-3 CASSLRESGANVLTF TGTGCCAGCAGCTTAAGGGAGTCCGGGGCCAACGTCCTGACTTTC
NA TRBJ1-1 NA TRBV18 CASSPAQDTEAFF TGTGCCAGCTCACCGGCGCAGGACACTGAAGCTTTCTTT
once TRBJ1-4 NA TRBV18 CASSVGGEKLFF TGTGCCAGCTCAGTTGGGGGTGAAAAACTGTTTTTT